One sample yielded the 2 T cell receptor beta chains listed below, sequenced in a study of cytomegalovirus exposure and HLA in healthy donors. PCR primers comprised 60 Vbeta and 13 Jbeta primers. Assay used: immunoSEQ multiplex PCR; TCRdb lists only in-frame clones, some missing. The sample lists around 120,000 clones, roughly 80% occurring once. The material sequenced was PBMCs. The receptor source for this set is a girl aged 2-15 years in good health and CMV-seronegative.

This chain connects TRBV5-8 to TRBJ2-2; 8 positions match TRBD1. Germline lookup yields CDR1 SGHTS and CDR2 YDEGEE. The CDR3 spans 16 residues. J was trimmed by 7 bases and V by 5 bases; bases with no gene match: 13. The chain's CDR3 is CASRPQGAQRVGELFF. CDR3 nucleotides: TGTGCCAGCAGACCGCAGGGGGCGCAACGGGTCGGGGAGCTGTTTTTT.

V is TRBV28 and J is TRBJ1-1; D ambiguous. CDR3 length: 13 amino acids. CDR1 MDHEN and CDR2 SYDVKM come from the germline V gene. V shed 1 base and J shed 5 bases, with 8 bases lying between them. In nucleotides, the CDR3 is TGTGCCAGCAGTTTATTAGGAGAGACTGAAGCTTTCTTT. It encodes CASSLLGETEAFF.